The entry below gives a single TCR beta chain sequence along with its context. The antigen is not known. The germline V gene has CDR1 SGDLS and CDR2 YYNGEE. This CDR3 comprises 14 residues. J gave up 3 bases and V 0 bases, and 3 bases lay outside the gene matches. The patients all showed relapse after autologous stem cell transplantation, while their brentuximab vedotin exposure varied. This specimen belongs to a study of PD-1 blockade in classical Hodgkin lymphoma. Profiled with immunoSEQ multiplex PCR; TCRdb holds only in-frame clones, not every one. Of some 96,000 clones listed, about nine tenths were seen once; the top ten hold roughly 3%. Findings and caveats of the study: Complete responders entered with baseline diversity on par with newly diagnosed patients, the results showed. Newly diagnosed patients reportedly trailed healthy donors in baseline TCR diversity.

The V and J genes are TRBV9 and TRBJ2-7; the match to TRBD2 covers 7 bases. The material sequenced was peripheral blood mononuclear cells (PBMCs), taken at baseline. The TCR was taken from a human donor with classical Hodgkin lymphoma. The CDR3 DNA sequence: TGTGCCAGCAGCGTAGAGGGGAGGGACTACGAGCAGTACTTC. It yields the protein CASSVEGRDYEQYF.